The TCR beta chain under discussion was sequenced for a study of a mutant IDH1 vaccine in newly diagnosed glioma (dated by TCRdb to the early 2020s). Regarding the complete study: Of the approximately 32 treated patients, approximately 62% were male and approximately 40% were female, and the mean age was around 40 years. Prior to enrollment, patients had been given standard therapy consisting of radiotherapy alone, temozolomide alone, or radiochemotherapy with temozolomide, with the combination given to most patients. Six visits were used for peripheral blood collection: V03 (baseline), V05, V07, V10, V12 and V13. For exploratory analyses, around 23 treated patients had longitudinal TCRB deep sequencing done wherever samples were available. On the study overall, not on this receptor specifically: No apparent relationship was observed between pseudoprogression and alterations in the top peripheral T cell clonotypes detected by TCRB sequencing. According to the authors, sample limitations meant that analyses of patient blood samples could not be reproduced. Immune responses induced by the vaccine were seen in about 93% of patients across multiple MHC alleles. PBMC samples for TCRB deep sequencing were selected based on availability.

The method was the immunoSEQ multiplex PCR assay. Rearranged TCR beta chain sequences were amplified using the hsTCRB Kit according to the manufacturer's protocol. An Illumina MiSeq was used to sequence the TCRB libraries. The study's own analysis went as follows. The kit vendor's proprietary platform handled demultiplexing, trimming and gene mapping. TCRdb took over this immuneACCESS table, retaining in-frame rearrangements with V and J assigned. Such tables are incomplete; in checked studies, under half of the missing clones stem from an unresolved V gene, and the remainder is unexplained. V and J calls and clone size follow that table, whereas D and trimming were derived from the DNA. A total of about 36,000 clones appear in this sample, around 82% of them only once. The leading ten clones occupy less than 9.5% of the sample. Interpreted using the paper, the time point label stands for: baseline, week 1 (first vaccination visit). The sample's treatment or condition label, in plain terms: pre-vaccination baseline after standard-of-care therapy. Newly diagnosed WHO grade 3 or 4 IDH1-mutant astrocytomas showing loss of nuclear ATRX were present in the donors. The samples were drawn from NOA16, a multicentre, single-arm, open-label phase I trial in Germany that tested a mutant IDH1 peptide vaccine in humans for the first time. Visit V03 blood draws served as the baseline sample for immunogenicity testing. Genomic DNA for TCRB sequencing was isolated from EDTA blood with the DNeasy Blood and Tissue Kit.

About this clone itself: Its recognized antigen is unknown. Base qualities were left out, and no much larger clone turns up one base away.

Per the germline V gene, SGHRS is the CDR1 and YFSETQ is the CDR2. Inclusive of the bounding cysteine and phenylalanine, the CDR3 is 14 residues long. Here the CDR3 DNA is all that survives: 42 bases in frame from base 1. V loses 5 bases at its end and J loses 5 bases; junction bases beyond the gene matches: 8. The sequencing here drew on PBMCs, taken from a glioma patient treated with radiotherapy, temozolomide or both. The V and J genes are TRBV5-1 and TRBJ2-5; TRBD1 aligns with 8 central bases. The sequence was collected from a middle-aged man with glioma. Some clones in this sample may be carry-over from other donors' samples. The sequence in DNA is TGCGCCAGCAGTGCAGGGGGCGCAGAGGAGACCCAGTACTTC. Its translation reads: CASSAGGAEETQYF. Reference TRBV5-1 and TRBJ2-5 genes cover what lies past the CDR3, so the full variable domain is KAGVTQTPRYLIKTRGQQVTLSCSPISGHRSVSWYQQTPGQGLQFLFEYFSETQRNKGNFPGRFSGRQFSNSRSEMNVSTLELGDSALYLCASSAGGAEETQYFGPGTRLLVL.